Here is one T cell receptor (beta chain) with its context. The data belong to a study of blood T cell repertoires in COVID-19. As for the study in general: The United States, Italy and Spain provided the acute and convalescent COVID-19 samples.

CDR3 length: 14 residues. V was clipped by 6 bases and J by 0 bases; unmatched bases: 5. Germline CDR1 and CDR2: SQVTM and ANQGSEA. Original analysis: Amplifying reference gene primers gave estimates of nucleated cell counts. Sequencing was performed with immunoSEQ multiplex PCR; in TCRdb, only in-frame clones are kept and a portion is missing. The V and J calls and the clone size are those of that table, but D and trimming were determined from the DNA. The table lists roughly 390,000 clones, about 89% of them singletons. What was sequenced was peripheral blood. V and J are TRBV29-1 and TRBJ1-1, with 9 positions matching TRBD1. The TCR was taken from a woman under 40 with COVID-19, enrolled during active disease. CDR3 loop: CSVWTGVMNTEAFF. DNA for the CDR3: TGCAGCGTGTGGACAGGGGTGATGAACACTGAAGCTTTCTTT.